The next 18 T cell receptor beta chains were all read from a single sample in a study of CXCR3-negative and CXCR3-positive naive CD8 T cells. Whole-study results and caveats: When CXCR3-positive naive cells were set against CXCR3-negative naive cells, the former had more hydrophobic TRB CDR3s.

These TCRs are of unknown antigen specificity. The authors prepared UMI-labeled TRB cDNA libraries by 5' RACE. TCRdb reprocessed the 5' RACE reads; each CDR3 protein has one entry and no DNA is given. The repertoire table contains around 60,000 distinct CDR3 sequences. Material for sequencing was naive CXCR3+ CD8+ T cells from blood. The subset was: CD45RO-CCR7+CD27+CD95- naive CD8+ T cells expressing CXCR3 (TNR3+). Every receptor here comes from a human donor in good health. Some clones in this sample may be carry-over from other donors' samples.

The chain couples TRBV11-2 to TRBJ2-2; no DNA is available, so the TRBD1 call from TCRdb remains unchecked. The CDR3 has 11 residues. Germline values: CDR1 SGHAT, CDR2 FQNNGV. CDR3 sequence: CANDRPGELFF.

The chain couples TRBV29-1 to TRBJ2-1; TCRdb returns TRBD2, unconfirmable since there is no DNA. The CDR3 has 14 amino acids. The germline gives CDR1 SQVTM, CDR2 ANQGSEA. The CDR3 spells CSVELAGRYNEQFF.

This chain joins TRBV7-3 and TRBJ2-4; TCRdb's D gene call, TRBD2, goes unchecked for lack of DNA. Germline V gene data show CDR1 as SGHTA and CDR2 as FQGTGA. The CDR3 sequence is 14 residues long. CDR3 residues: CASSLFPPADIQYF.

The chain uses TRBV7-9 and TRBJ1-1. The germline CDR1 and CDR2 sequences are SEHNR and FQNEAQ (reference sequence). The CDR3 is 13 residues long. CDR3 sequence reads: CASSLDLNTEAFF.

This chain connects TRBV29-1 to TRBJ2-7. Germline assignment: CDR1 SQVTM and CDR2 ANQGSEA. This CDR3 is built from 14 residues. This chain's CDR3 is CSVESGRGPYEQYF.

This CDR3 reads CASSSSVSPPEKLFF. V is TRBV6-6 and J is TRBJ1-4. CDR1 is MNHNY, CDR2 SVGAGI, per germline (reference sequence). CDR3 length: 15 amino acids.

This chain links TRBV7-9 with TRBJ1-5; the TCRdb call, TRBD1, lacks DNA for checking. Germline V gene lookup returns CDR1 SEHNR and CDR2 FQNEAQ (reference sequence). There are 15 residues in the CDR3. This CDR3 is CASSPGQLSNQPQHF. The complete variable domain, with remaining parts taken from reference TRBV7-9 and TRBJ1-5, reads DTGVSQNPRHKITKRGQNVTFRCDPISEHNRLYWYRQTLGQGPEFLTYFQNEAQLEKSRLLSDRFSAERPKGSFSTLEIQRTEQGDSAMYLCASSPGQLSNQPQHFGDGTRLSIL.

The rearrangement links TRBV28 to TRBJ2-7. CDR1 and CDR2 from the germline V gene are MDHEN and SYDVKM. The CDR3 is 14 residues long. CDR3 residues: CASSPTGATYEQYF. The whole variable domain, remainder taken from reference TRBV28 and TRBJ2-7, is DVKVTQSSRYLVKRTGEKVFLECVQDMDHENMFWYRQDPGLGLRLIYFSYDVKMKEKGDIPEGYSVSREKKERFSLILESASTNQTSMYLCASSPTGATYEQYFGPGTRLTVT.

The chain recombines TRBV7-9 with TRBJ2-1. CDR1 and CDR2 (germline): SEHNR, FQNEAQ (reference sequence). CDR3 length: 14 residues. CDR3 in amino acids: CASSLASAYNEQFF. The whole variable domain, filled in from reference TRBV7-9 and TRBJ2-1, reads DTGVSQNPRHKITKRGQNVTFRCDPISEHNRLYWYRQTLGQGPEFLTYFQNEAQLEKSRLLSDRFSAERPKGSFSTLEIQRTEQGDSAMYLCASSLASAYNEQFFGPGTRLTVL.

The V and J genes are TRBV4-2 and TRBJ2-1; with no DNA, the TCRdb D assignment of TRBD2 cannot be verified. CDR1 and CDR2 from the germline V gene are LGHNA and YNFKEQ. The CDR3 runs 15 residues. CDR3: CASSQGVSEGNEQFF.

The gene calls are TRBV29-1 and TRBJ2-7. Germline lookup yields CDR1 SQVTM and CDR2 ANQGSEA. This CDR3 contains 11 residues. The CDR3: CSVKGNYEQYF.

The rearrangement links TRBV9 to TRBJ2-7; TCRdb's D call, TRBD1, is unchecked because there is no DNA. Germline V gene lookup returns CDR1 SGDLS and CDR2 YYNGEE. The CDR3 sequence is 16 residues long. The CDR3 loop is CASSAGGTDSLNEQYF.

The chain has TRBV7-2 and TRBJ1-1; TCRdb picks TRBD1, but there is no DNA to check that call. The germline V gene encodes CDR1 SGHTA and CDR2 FQGNSA. The CDR3 loop spans 13 amino acids. CDR3 sequence: CASRPPGGTEAFF.

The chain is built from TRBV6-2 or TRBV6-3 and TRBJ2-7; the TCRdb D gene call, TRBD1, has no DNA to confirm it. The CDR3 has 14 residues. CDR1 and CDR2 (germline): MNHEY, SVGEGT. CDR3 loop: CASSYFGASYEQYF.

This chain uses TRBV28 with TRBJ2-3; without DNA, the TCRdb call of TRBD2 cannot be checked. CDR3 size: 19 residues. Looked up from germline, CDR1 is MDHEN and CDR2 is SYDVKM. The CDR3: CASSRVTDISGRTPDTQYF.

The chain recombines TRBV7-8 with TRBJ2-1. The length of the CDR3 is 14 residues. Germline lookup yields CDR1 SGHVS and CDR2 FQNEAQ. The CDR3: CASSLGALRNEQFF.

This chain joins TRBV20-1 and TRBJ1-5; TCRdb proposes TRBD1, but this gene call is untestable without DNA. This CDR3 is 14 amino acids long. Germline V gives CDR1 DFQATT, CDR2 SNEGSKA (reference sequence). The CDR3 reads CSARTGHENEPQHF.

The chain uses TRBV29-1 and TRBJ2-7; the D call of TRBD1 rests on TCRdb alone, since no DNA is present to check it. The CDR3 length is 11 residues. Germline V gene sequence: CDR1 SQVTM, CDR2 ANQGSEA. CDR3 sequence reads: CSVDRDHEQYF.